This T cell receptor beta chain originates from a study of T cells in Graves' hyperthyroidism and ophthalmopathy. This clonotype has a single count. Its antigen remains unknown. Possible read error: a much larger clone is one base away. TCR beta CDR3 regions were amplified from RNA transcripts. The HTBI set primed first-round TCR CDR3 RT-PCR. TCRdb reprocessed the multiplex PCR reads via MiXCR and lists one record per CDR3 protein. The sample records approximately 500,000 distinct CDR3 sequences, about 45% being singletons. Study-level points and caveats: Ophthalmopathy and stable hyperthyroidism were separated by a 13 V-J model.

Sequencing was done on a sample of peripheral blood or thyroid tissue (not recorded which). The sequence came from a woman in her late teens or twenties with Graves' hyperthyroidism.

Here the CDR3 DNA reads TGTGCCAGCAGCTTGGGCAGACAGGGCCAGAGCACCGGGGAGCTGTTTTTT. Its protein product is CASSLGRQGQSTGELFF. The V call is TRBV5-4, the J call TRBJ2-2; 7 positions match TRBD1. V lost 0 bases to trimming and J lost 4 bases; unmatched junction nucleotides: 9. Germline CDR1 SGHNT, CDR2 YYREEE (reference sequence). CDR3 length equals 17 residues.